The 5 T cell receptor beta chains below were found in one sample sequenced in a study of graft-versus-host responses after intestinal transplantation. Some clones are missing from TCRdb's copy, which holds only in-frame ones; the method was immunoSEQ multiplex PCR. The top ten hold about 2.1% of the sample, which has some 40,000 clones, about 89% seen once. Sequences were derived from PBMCs, sampled about 330 days after intestinal transplant. Source of these receptors: a human patient who received an intestinal transplant, so some T cells may come from the graft donor.

The chain is built from TRBV21-1 and TRBJ1-1. TRBV21-1 is recorded as a pseudogene. The CDR3 is made up of 15 amino acids. CDR3 protein: CASSKGGTANTEAFF. The CDR3 DNA is TGTGCCAGCAGCAAAGGTGGGACGGCAAACACTGAAGCTTTCTTT.

The chain uses TRBV6-1 and TRBJ1-4, with TRBD1 matching 9 bases. Trimming at V came to 7 bases and at J to 6 bases, leaving 9 bases not matched to a gene. This CDR3 spans 15 amino acids. Germline CDR1 reads MNHNS; CDR2 reads SASEGT. The CDR3, as DNA: TGTGCCAGCATGTCCGCGGGGACAGGGCATGAAAAACTGTTTTTT. This translates into CASMSAGTGHEKLFF.

The table lists this clone with a count of one. The chain has TRBV29-1 and TRBJ2-1; TRBD1 matches at 7 bases. The germline V gene encodes CDR1 SQVTM and CDR2 ANQGSEA. Trimming at V came to 7 bases and at J to 8 bases, leaving 5 bases not matched to a gene. This CDR3 has 11 residues. The CDR3 spells CSAGRGHEQFF. The CDR3, as DNA: TGCAGCGCGGGTAGGGGGCATGAGCAGTTCTTC.

The chain couples TRBV5-1 to TRBJ2-5, with D possibly matching TRBD1 (6 bases). Germline-derived CDR1 and CDR2 are SGHRS and YFSETQ. V was pared by 4 bases and J by 1 base, with 11 bases between. This CDR3 contains 14 residues. The DNA of the CDR3 is TGCGCCAGCAGCCCTGGACAGATCCAAGAGACCCAGTACTTC. It translates to CASSPGQIQETQYF. The full variable domain, completed using reference TRBV5-1 and TRBJ2-5, is KAGVTQTPRYLIKTRGQQVTLSCSPISGHRSVSWYQQTPGQGLQFLFEYFSETQRNKGNFPGRFSGRQFSNSRSEMNVSTLELGDSALYLCASSPGQIQETQYFGPGTRLLVL.

This chain uses TRBV28 with TRBJ2-7; 8 bases align to TRBD1. Germline values: CDR1 MDHEN, CDR2 SYDVKM. The CDR3 covers 18 residues. The junction had 14 bases not matched to a gene; V was cut back by 3 bases and J by 1 base. The CDR3 loop is CASSFIAFGTGNSYEQYF. The CDR3 DNA reads as TGTGCCAGCAGTTTTATTGCATTTGGGACAGGTAATTCCTACGAGCAGTACTTC.